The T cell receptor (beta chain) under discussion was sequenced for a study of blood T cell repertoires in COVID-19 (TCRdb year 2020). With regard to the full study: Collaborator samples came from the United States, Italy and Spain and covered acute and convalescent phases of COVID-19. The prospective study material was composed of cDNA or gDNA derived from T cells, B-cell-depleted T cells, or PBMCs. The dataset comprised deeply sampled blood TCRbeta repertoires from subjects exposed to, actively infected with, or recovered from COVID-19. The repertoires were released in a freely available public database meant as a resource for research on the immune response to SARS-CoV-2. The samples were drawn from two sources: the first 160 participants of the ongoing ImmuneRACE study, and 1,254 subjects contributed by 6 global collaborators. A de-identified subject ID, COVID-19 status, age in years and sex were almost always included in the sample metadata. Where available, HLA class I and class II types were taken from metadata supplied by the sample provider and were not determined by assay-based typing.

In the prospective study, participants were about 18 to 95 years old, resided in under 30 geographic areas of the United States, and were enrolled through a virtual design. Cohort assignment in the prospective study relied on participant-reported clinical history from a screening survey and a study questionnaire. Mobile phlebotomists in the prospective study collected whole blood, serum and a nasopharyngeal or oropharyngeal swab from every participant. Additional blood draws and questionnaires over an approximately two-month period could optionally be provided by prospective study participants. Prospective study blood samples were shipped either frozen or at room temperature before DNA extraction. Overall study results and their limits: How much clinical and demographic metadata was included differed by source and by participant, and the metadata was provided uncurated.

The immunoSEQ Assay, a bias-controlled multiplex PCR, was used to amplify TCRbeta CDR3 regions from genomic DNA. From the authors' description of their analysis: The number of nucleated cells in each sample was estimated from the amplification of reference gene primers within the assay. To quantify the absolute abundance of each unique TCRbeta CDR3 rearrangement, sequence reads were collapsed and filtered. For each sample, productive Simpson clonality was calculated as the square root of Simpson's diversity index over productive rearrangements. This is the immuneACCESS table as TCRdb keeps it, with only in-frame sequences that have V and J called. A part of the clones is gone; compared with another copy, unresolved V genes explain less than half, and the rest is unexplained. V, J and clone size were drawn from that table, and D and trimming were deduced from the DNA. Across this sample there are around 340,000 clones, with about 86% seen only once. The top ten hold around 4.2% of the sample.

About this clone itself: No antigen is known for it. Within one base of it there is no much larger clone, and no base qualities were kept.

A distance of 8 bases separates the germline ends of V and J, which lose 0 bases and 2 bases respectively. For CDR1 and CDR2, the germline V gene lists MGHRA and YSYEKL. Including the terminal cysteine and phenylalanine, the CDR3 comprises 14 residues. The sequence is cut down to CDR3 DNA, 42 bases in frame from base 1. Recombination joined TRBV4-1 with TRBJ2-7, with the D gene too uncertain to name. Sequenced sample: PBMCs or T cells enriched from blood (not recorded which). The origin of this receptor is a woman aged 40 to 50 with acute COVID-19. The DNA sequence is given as TGCGCCAGCAGCCAAGATCATGGCACCTACGAGCAGTACTTC. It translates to CASSQDHGTYEQYF.